This T cell receptor (beta chain) was sequenced during a study of OX40 agonist ivuxolimab in advanced cancers. Study-wide background: People who had prior anti-PD-1, anti-PD-L1 or anti-CTLA-4 therapy could take part, and less than 50% had some.

The germline CDR1 and CDR2 sequences are SGHAT and FQDESV (reference sequence). Trimming at V came to 8 bases and at J to 4 bases, leaving 18 bases not matched to a gene. CDR3 length: 17 amino acids. The sampling schedule covered blood at baseline, cycle 4 day 1, and cycle 7 day 1. As for this clone: Its target is unknown.

Only in-frame clones appear in the TCRdb table, and some are missing; sequencing was by immunoSEQ multiplex PCR. The sample carries tens of thousands of clones, 83% recorded once. Findings and limits, study-wide: Antigens targeted by the expanded peripheral T cells were not determined. It was also the case that some nonresponders had low normalized T-cell clonal expansion.

The rearrangement links TRBV11-1 to TRBJ1-2; 8 positions match TRBD1. Sequencing was performed on CD4+ or CD8+ T cells sorted from blood, taken in a trial of the OX40 agonist ivuxolimab. The TCR sequence derives from an adult with an advanced solid tumor such as melanoma, head and neck, liver or kidney cancer. CDR3 in DNA: TGTGCCAGCTCTTGGGGCAGGGGGCGCTTCGGAGGCTATGGCTACACCTTC. Residues: CASSWGRGRFGGYGYTF.